Each of the 2 T cell receptor beta chains below was sequenced from the same sample in a study of radiotherapy plus CTLA-4 blockade in lung cancer. TCRdb keeps only in-frame clones here, not all; method: immunoSEQ multiplex PCR. The sample includes 50,000 to 70,000 clones, 70% to 85% of them seen just once. Sample: peripheral blood, taken from a patient treated with radiotherapy plus ipilimumab. The receptor source for this set is a human donor with non-small cell lung cancer who had a partial response to radiotherapy plus ipilimumab.

This chain joins TRBV28 and TRBJ2-7; TRBD1 agrees at 7 bases. The J segment lost 7 bases and the V segment lost 5 bases, leaving 17 bases of the junction unmatched. The germline V gene has CDR1 MDHEN and CDR2 SYDVKM. The CDR3 has 16 residues. The CDR3 region is CASSPLDRVRTREQYF. The CDR3 DNA sequence: TGTGCCAGCAGTCCGTTAGACAGGGTGAGGACAAGGGAGCAGTACTTC.

This clone was counted a single time. This chain uses TRBV7-9 with TRBJ2-1, with 9 nucleotides matching TRBD2. The germline gives CDR1 SEHNR, CDR2 FQNEAQ (reference sequence). J was trimmed by 5 bases and V by 2 bases; bases with no gene match: 4. The CDR3 is 15 residues long. The CDR3 region is CASSLTSGQNNEQFF. DNA of the CDR3: TGTGCCAGCAGCTTAACTAGCGGGCAGAACAATGAGCAGTTCTTC.